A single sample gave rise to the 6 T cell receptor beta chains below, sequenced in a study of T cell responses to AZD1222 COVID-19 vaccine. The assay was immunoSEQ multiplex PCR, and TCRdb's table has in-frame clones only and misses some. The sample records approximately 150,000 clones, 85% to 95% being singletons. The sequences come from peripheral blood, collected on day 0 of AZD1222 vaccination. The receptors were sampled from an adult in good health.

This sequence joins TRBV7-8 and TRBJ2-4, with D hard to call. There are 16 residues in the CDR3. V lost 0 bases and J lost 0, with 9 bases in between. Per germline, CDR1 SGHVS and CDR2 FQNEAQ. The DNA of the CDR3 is TGTGCCAGCAGCTTAGCGGGCGGTGTAGCCAAAAACATTCAGTACTTC. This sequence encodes CASSLAGGVAKNIQYF.

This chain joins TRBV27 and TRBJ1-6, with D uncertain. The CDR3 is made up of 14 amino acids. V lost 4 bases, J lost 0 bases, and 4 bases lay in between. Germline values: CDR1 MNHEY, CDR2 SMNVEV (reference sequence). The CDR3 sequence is CASSSSSYNSPLHF. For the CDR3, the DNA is TGTGCCAGCAGTTCCAGCTCCTATAATTCACCCCTCCACTTT.

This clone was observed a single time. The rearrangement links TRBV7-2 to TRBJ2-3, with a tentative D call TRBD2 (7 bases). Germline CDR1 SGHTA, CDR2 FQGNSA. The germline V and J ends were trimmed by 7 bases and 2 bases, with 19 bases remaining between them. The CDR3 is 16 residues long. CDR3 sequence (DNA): TGTGCCAGCATCAAAACTGGGGGGGGACACACAGATACGCAGTATTTT. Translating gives CASIKTGGGHTDTQYF.

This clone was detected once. CDR3 amino acids: CASRLRRDRGRPGELFF. The DNA of the CDR3 is TGTGCCAGCAGACTCCGCCGGGACAGGGGGCGCCCCGGGGAGCTGTTTTTT. The chain carries TRBV7-8 and TRBJ2-2, with 12 bases aligning to TRBD1. Trimming cost V 6 bases and J 6 bases; bases outside gene matches: 11. CDR1 SGHVS and CDR2 FQNEAQ come from the germline V gene. The CDR3 consists of 17 residues.

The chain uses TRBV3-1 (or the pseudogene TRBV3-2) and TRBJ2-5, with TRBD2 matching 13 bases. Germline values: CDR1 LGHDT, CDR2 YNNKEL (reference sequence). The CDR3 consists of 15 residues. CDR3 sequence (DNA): TGTGCTTCCAGTGCGGGGACTAGCGGGGTTGAGACCCAGTACTTC. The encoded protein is CASSAGTSGVETQYF.

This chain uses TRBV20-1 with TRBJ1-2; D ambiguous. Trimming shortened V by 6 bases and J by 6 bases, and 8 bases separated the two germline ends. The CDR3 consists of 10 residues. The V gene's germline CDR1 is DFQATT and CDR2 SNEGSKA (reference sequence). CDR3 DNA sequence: TGCAGTGCGCAATTTAATGGCTACACCTTC. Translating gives CSAQFNGYTF.